This TCR beta chain is drawn from a study of blood T cell repertoires in COVID-19. TCRdb keeps only in-frame clones here, not all; method: immunoSEQ multiplex PCR. The table includes around 90,000 clones, around 92% detected once. Germline V CDR1 and CDR2: MNHEY, SVGEGT. The CDR3 is 12 amino acids. Trimming stripped 5 bases from V and 4 bases from J, with 8 bases between. The TCR comes from a woman in her sixties with active COVID-19. The chain uses TRBV6-2 or TRBV6-3 and TRBJ1-2, with TRBD1 as a possible D gene (5 bases). The sequenced material came from peripheral blood. The CDR3 nucleotides read TGTGCCAGCAGTCTGGGGGGCTATGGCTACACCTTC. Protein: CASSLGGYGYTF.